This TCR beta chain was profiled in a study of cytomegalovirus exposure and HLA in healthy donors. The study, taken as a whole, reports: Three CMV-associated chains proved CMV antigen-specific in vitro. It was reported that the classifier diagnosed cytomegalovirus status with high specificity and sensitivity in both the original and validation cohorts.

The V and J ends lost 3 bases and 3 bases respectively, with 15 bases between them. This CDR3 is built from 15 residues. Germline V gives CDR1 MNHNS, CDR2 SASEGT. Note on this clone: What it binds is unknown.

Measured with immunoSEQ multiplex PCR; TCRdb has only the in-frame clones, and not every one. The sample consists of around 74,000 clones, around four fifths of them appearing once. The chain is built from TRBV6-1 and TRBJ2-7, with D possibly TRBD1 on 6 matching bases. Sequencing was carried out using PBMCs. The sequence was obtained from a man aged 25 to 45 in good health and CMV-seronegative. The CDR3: CASSDRQKGGYEQYF. CDR3 DNA sequence: TGTGCCAGCAGTGACCGACAGAAAGGGGGCTACGAGCAGTACTTC.